This TCR beta chain comes out of a study of preoperative IRX-2 immunotherapy in early breast cancer. Trimming cost V 6 bases and J 3 bases; bases outside gene matches: 1. The V gene's germline CDR1 is MDHEN and CDR2 SYDVKM. The CDR3 length is 13 residues. Treatment meaning: preoperative locoregional IRX-2 cytokine immunotherapy. Samples came from a phase Ib trial of preoperative locoregional IRX-2 cytokine immunotherapy. TCRdb's copy holds only in-frame clones and misses some; the assay was immunoSEQ multiplex PCR. Of more than 20,000 clones in the sample, more than 80% are singletons; the top ten hold 1% to 1.5%.

This chain joins TRBV28 and TRBJ2-4; TRBD1 matches at 8 bases. This sequence originates from a human donor with breast cancer. Sample: lymph node tissue, taken after IRX-2 immunotherapy. CDR3 protein: CASRDRDKNIQYF. CDR3 sequence (DNA): TGTGCCAGCAGGGACAGGGACAAAAACATTCAGTACTTC.